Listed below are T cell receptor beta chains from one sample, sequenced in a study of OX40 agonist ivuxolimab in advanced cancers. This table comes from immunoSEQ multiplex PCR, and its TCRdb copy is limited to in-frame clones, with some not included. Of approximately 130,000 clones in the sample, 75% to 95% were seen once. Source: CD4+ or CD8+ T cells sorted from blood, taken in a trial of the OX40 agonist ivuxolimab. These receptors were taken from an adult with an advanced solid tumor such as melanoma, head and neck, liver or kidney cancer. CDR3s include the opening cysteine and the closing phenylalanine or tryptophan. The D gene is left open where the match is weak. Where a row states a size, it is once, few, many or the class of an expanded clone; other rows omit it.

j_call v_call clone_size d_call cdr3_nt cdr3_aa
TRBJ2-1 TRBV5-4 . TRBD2 TGTGCCAGCAGCTTGGGGGGGACTAGCGGGGACAGGGAGCAGTTCTTC CASSLGGTSGDREQFF
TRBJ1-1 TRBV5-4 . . TGTGCCACGGGACGGCTGAACACTGAAGCTTTCTTT CATGRLNTEAFF
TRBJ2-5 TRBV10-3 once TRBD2 TGTGCCATCAGTGAGGGAGCGGGGGGTTCTTTAGAGACCCAGTACTTC CAISEGAGGSLETQYF
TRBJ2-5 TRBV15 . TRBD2 TGTGCCACCAGCAGAGATTGGGTGACTAGCGGCGAGACCCAGTACTTC CATSRDWVTSGETQYF
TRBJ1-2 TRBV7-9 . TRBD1 TGTGCCAGCAGCTTAGGACAGGGGGTGGCTAACTATGGCTACACCTTC CASSLGQGVANYGYTF
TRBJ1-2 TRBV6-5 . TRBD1 TGTGCCAGCGGAGAACAGGGGCGCGCCTATGGCTACACCTTC CASGEQGRAYGYTF
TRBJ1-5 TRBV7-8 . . TGTGCCAGCAGCCATTCGTCGGGGCGGCAGCCCCAGCATTTT CASSHSSGRQPQHF
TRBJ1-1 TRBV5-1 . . TGCGCCAGCAGCAAAGGGACCCAGAACACTGAAGCTTTCTTT CASSKGTQNTEAFF
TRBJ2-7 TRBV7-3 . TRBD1 TGTGCCAGCAGCCCCGGGACAGGGGAGTACGAGCAGTACTTC CASSPGTGEYEQYF
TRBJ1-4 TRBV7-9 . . TGTGCCAGCAGCTTAGATCTCCGGGGAGTTCTGCTGTTTTTT CASSLDLRGVLLFF
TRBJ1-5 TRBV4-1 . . TGCGCCAGCAGCCAAGATCGGGGAAATCAGCCCCAGCATTTT CASSQDRGNQPQHF
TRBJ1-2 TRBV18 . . TGTGCCAGCTCACCGACAGCACGGGACGAGCACAGCTACACCTTC CASSPTARDEHSYTF
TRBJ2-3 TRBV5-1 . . TGCGCCAGCAGCTTCGGCGGGGTGGTAACAGATACGCAGTATTTT CASSFGGVVTDTQYF
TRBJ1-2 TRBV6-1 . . TGTGCCAGCAGTGAATTGTGGGACGGAGCCTATGGCTACACCTTC CASSELWDGAYGYTF
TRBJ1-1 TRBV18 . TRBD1 TGTGCCAGCTCACCACCTCCGGGACAGGGGTGGACTTTCTTT CASSPPPGQGWTFF
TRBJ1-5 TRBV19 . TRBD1 TGTGCCAGTAGTATTAACAGGGGGATATATCAGCCCCAGCATTTT CASSINRGIYQPQHF